This T cell receptor (beta chain) stems from a study of long-term antiretroviral therapy in people with HIV. Study-wide findings and caveats: Versus controls, repertoires in people with HIV had narrower CDR3 length ranges. Increased diversity was seen after ART, yet it remained lower than in transplant donor controls. Dominant in the repertoire at all time points were clones expanded before ART.

Treatment for every participant with HIV took place in the United States. It was version v3.0 of the immunoSEQ assay that was run at survey level. TCRdb keeps only in-frame clones here, not all; method: immunoSEQ multiplex PCR. The table includes more than 25,000 clones, approximately 90% detected once. Comment on this clone: The target antigen is unknown.

The clonotype originates from a man aged 18 to 29 with HIV. Here the sequenced sample was unsorted PBMCs, taken 3.1 years after starting antiretroviral therapy.

The CDR3 DNA sequence: TGTGCCAGCAGCCCCCGGGACAGGGTGCACGAGCAGTACTTC. It translates to CASSPRDRVHEQYF. V and J are TRBV11-2 and TRBJ2-7, with 9 nucleotides matching TRBD1. This CDR3 contains 14 residues. The ends lost 5 bases at V and 5 bases at J; junction bases unmatched: 7. The germline gives CDR1 SGHAT, CDR2 FQNNGV.